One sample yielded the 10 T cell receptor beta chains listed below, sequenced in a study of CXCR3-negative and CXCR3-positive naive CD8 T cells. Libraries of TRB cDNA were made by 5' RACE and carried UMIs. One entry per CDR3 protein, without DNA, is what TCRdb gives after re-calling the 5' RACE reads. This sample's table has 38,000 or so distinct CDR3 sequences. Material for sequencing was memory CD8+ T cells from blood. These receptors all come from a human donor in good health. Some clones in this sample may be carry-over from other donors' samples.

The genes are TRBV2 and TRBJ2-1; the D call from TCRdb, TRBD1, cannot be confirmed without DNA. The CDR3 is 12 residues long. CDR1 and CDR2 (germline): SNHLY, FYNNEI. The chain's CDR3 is CAIRGANNEQFF. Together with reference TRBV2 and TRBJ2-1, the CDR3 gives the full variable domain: EPEVTQTPSHQVTQMGQEVILRCVPISNHLYFYWYRQILGQKVEFLVSFYNNEISEKSEIFDDQFSVERPDGSNFTLKIRSTKLEDSAMYFCAIRGANNEQFFGPGTRLTVL.

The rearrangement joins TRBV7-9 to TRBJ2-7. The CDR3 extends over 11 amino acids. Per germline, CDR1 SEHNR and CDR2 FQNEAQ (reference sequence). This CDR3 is CASRFAYEQYF.

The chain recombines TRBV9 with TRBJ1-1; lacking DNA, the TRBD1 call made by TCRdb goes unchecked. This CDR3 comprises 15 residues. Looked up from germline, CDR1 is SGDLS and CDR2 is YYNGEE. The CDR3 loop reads CASSGAVALGTEAFF.

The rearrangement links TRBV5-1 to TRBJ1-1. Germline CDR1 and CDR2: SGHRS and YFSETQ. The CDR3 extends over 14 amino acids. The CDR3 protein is CASNLGFMNTEAFF.

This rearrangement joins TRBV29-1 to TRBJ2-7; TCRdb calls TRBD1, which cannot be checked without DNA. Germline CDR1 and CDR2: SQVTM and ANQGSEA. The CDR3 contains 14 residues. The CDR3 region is CSVDTGTGPYEQYF.

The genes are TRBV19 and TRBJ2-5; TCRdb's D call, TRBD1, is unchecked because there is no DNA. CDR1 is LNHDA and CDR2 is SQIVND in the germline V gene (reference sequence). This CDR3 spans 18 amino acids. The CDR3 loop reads CASSIVLGRQIKKETQYF.

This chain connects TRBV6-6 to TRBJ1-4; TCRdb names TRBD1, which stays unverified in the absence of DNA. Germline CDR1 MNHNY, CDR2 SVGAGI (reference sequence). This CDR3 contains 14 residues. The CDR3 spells CASSQGTTNEKLFF.

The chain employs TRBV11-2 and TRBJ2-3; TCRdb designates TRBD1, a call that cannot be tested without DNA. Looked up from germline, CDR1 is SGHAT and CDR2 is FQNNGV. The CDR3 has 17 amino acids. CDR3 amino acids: CASSSLRVGRGTDTQYF.

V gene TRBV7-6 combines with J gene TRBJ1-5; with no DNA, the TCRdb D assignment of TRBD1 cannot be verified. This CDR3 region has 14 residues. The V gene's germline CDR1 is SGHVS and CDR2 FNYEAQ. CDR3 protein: CASSLGQGPQPQHF.

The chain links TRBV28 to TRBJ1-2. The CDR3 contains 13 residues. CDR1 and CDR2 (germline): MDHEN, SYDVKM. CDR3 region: CASSSRRLYGYTF.